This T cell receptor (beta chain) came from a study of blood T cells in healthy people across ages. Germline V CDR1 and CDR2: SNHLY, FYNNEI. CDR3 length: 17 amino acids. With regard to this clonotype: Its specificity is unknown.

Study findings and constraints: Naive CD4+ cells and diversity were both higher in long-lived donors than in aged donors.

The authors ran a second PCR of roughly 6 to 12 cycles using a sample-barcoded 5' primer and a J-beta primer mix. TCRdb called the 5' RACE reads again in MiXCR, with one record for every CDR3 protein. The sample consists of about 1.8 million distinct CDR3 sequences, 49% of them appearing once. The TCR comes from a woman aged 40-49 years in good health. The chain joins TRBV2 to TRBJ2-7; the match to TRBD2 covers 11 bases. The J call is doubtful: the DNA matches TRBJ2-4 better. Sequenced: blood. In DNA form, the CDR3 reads TGTGCCAGCAGTGATACTCGTCTAGCGGGGGGCCAAAACATTCAGTACTTC. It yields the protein CASSDTRLAGGQNIQYF.